Below are 28 T cell receptor beta chains sequenced from a single sample in a study of shared clonotypes between healthy human individuals. Repertoires were generated with immunoSEQ multiplex PCR, while TCRdb's copy carries only in-frame clones and drops some. The table lists about 1,900,000 clones, approximately 94% of them singletons. Naivety among CD8 cells was defined by CD45RO negativity and positive CCR7 selection, thereby excluding terminally differentiated effector memory CD45RA+ cells. The specimen was naive CD8+ T cells sorted from blood. These receptors all come from a young man in good health.

This chain uses TRBV6-1 with TRBJ1-3, with unresolved D. V dropped 3 bases and J dropped 0 bases, with 9 bases sitting between them. The germline V gene encodes CDR1 MNHNS and CDR2 SASEGT. This CDR3 region has 15 residues. CDR3 in DNA: TGTGCCAGCAGTGATCGTTCAGACTCTGGAAACACCATATATTTT. As protein: CASSDRSDSGNTIYF.

Details on this clone: At the DNA level, this CDR3 is encoded by other sequences in the same sample as well. The chain is built from TRBV9 and TRBJ2-7; D is unclear. V was clipped by 0 bases and J by 0 bases, with 7 bases between them. CDR3 length equals 14 residues. Germline CDR1 SGDLS, CDR2 YYNGEE. This chain's CDR3 is CASSVGSDSYEQYF. The CDR3 coding sequence is TGTGCCAGCAGCGTAGGCTCCGACTCCTACGAGCAGTACTTC.

For this clone: In the same sample, other DNA sequences code for this CDR3. The rearrangement uses TRBV4-2 and TRBJ2-3, with D unresolved. Trimming took 0 bases from V and 5 from J, leaving 6 bases between them. The CDR3 is 13 amino acids. Germline V lookup: CDR1 LGHNA, CDR2 YNFKEQ. The DNA for the CDR3 is TGTGCCAGCAGCCAAGATGGCGAAGATACGCAGTATTTT. This encodes CASSQDGEDTQYF.

With regard to this clone: Additional DNA sequences in this sample encode the identical CDR3. The gene calls are TRBV19 and TRBJ1-2, with 10 bases aligning to TRBD1. The V gene's germline CDR1 is LNHDA and CDR2 SQIVND (reference sequence). The length of the CDR3 is 13 residues. V lost 3 bases and J lost 8; bases outside the gene matches: 3. CDR3 region: CASSMGTGDGYTF. The CDR3 DNA reads TGTGCCAGTAGTATGGGGACAGGGGACGGCTACACCTTC.

This chain links TRBV27 with TRBJ1-5, with 7 bases identical to TRBD1. The V segment lost 5 bases and the J segment 6 bases; nucleotides outside the gene matches: 13. Germline loops: CDR1 MNHEY, CDR2 SMNVEV (reference sequence). This CDR3 contains 16 residues. The DNA of the CDR3 is TGTGCCAGCAGTCCCTCAACAGGGGAGGACTGTCAGCCCCAGCATTTT. Translation: CASSPSTGEDCQPQHF.

The rearrangement links TRBV27 to TRBJ2-3; 8 bases align to TRBD2. Germline V gene lookup returns CDR1 MNHEY and CDR2 SMNVEV (reference sequence). Trimming removed 6 bases from V and 6 bases from J; junction bases left unmatched: 5. The CDR3 runs to 13 residues. The CDR3: CASRYGGADTQYF. CDR3 coding DNA: TGTGCCAGCAGATACGGGGGGGCGGATACGCAGTATTTT.

The J gene is TRBJ2-1, the V gene TRBV7-2, with no clear D. V gave up 5 bases and J gave up 4 bases, with 9 bases separating them. Germline CDR1 is SGHTA and CDR2 is FQGNSA. The CDR3 runs to 13 residues. CDR3 sequence reads: CASSIDMYNEQFF. In DNA form, the CDR3 reads TGTGCCAGCAGCATAGACATGTACAATGAGCAGTTCTTC.

The J gene is TRBJ2-5, the V gene TRBV19; 10 bases map to TRBD2. Germline V lookup: CDR1 LNHDA, CDR2 SQIVND (reference sequence). CDR3 length equals 16 residues. V was pared by 5 bases and J by 5 bases, with 11 bases of the junction left unmatched. DNA of the CDR3: TGTGCCAGTAGTGTCGGGACTAGCGCAATGTGGGAGACCCAGTACTTC. It encodes CASSVGTSAMWETQYF.

The gene calls are TRBV5-1 and TRBJ2-3; D is possibly TRBD2 (5 bases). Germline loops: CDR1 SGHRS, CDR2 YFSETQ. V was trimmed by 1 base and J by 1 base, leaving 25 bases between them. This CDR3 region has 20 residues. The DNA for the CDR3 is TGCGCCAGCAGCTTGAACCCCACGGTCGGACCCGGGGATCGCACAGATACGCAGTATTTT. This translates into CASSLNPTVGPGDRTDTQYF.

The J gene is TRBJ2-1, the V gene TRBV4-1; the D gene could be TRBD1 or TRBD2 (7 bases each). V was shortened by 0 bases and J by 3 bases, with 12 bases between the two germline ends. Germline values: CDR1 MGHRA, CDR2 YSYEKL. The CDR3 is 16 amino acids. The CDR3: CASSQDRGGIYNEQFF. The DNA for the CDR3 is TGCGCCAGCAGCCAAGACAGGGGGGGAATCTACAATGAGCAGTTCTTC.

The chain combines TRBV7-3 with TRBJ2-1; D is ambiguous. The CDR3 is 15 amino acids. The V end lost 3 bases, the J end lost 4 bases, and 13 bases lay between the germline ends. Germline CDR1 and CDR2: SGHTA and FQGTGA. For the CDR3, the DNA is TGTGCCAGCAGCTTCTTCGGAGCAGCTTACAATGAGCAGTTCTTC. Amino acids: CASSFFGAAYNEQFF. Variable domain in full (rest from reference TRBV7-3 and TRBJ2-1): GAGVSQTPSNKVTEKGKYVELRCDPISGHTALYWYRQSLGQGPEFLIYFQGTGAADDSGLPNDRFFAVRPEGSVSTLKIQRTERGDSAVYLCASSFFGAAYNEQFFGPGTRLTVL.

The chain recombines TRBV30 with TRBJ2-1, with 8 bases fitting TRBD2. CDR3 length: 12 amino acids. CDR1 is GTSNPN, CDR2 SVGIG, per germline (reference sequence). Trimming cost V 5 bases and J 6 bases; bases outside gene matches: 3. CDR3 protein: CAWEREINEQFF. The CDR3 DNA is TGTGCCTGGGAGCGGGAGATCAATGAGCAGTTCTTC.

This sequence joins TRBV4-3 and TRBJ2-2, with D maybe TRBD2 (6 bases). Germline V gene data show CDR1 as LGHNA and CDR2 as YSLEER. The V end lost 4 bases, the J end lost 0 bases, and 15 bases lay between the germline ends. The CDR3 runs to 17 residues. In DNA, the CDR3 is TGCGCCAGCAGCCGAAGTAGAGCGGGTGCGAACACCGGGGAGCTGTTTTTT. Its translation is CASSRSRAGANTGELFF.

V is TRBV11-2 and J is TRBJ2-1; D not certain. The germline gives CDR1 SGHAT, CDR2 FQNNGV. The germline V and J ends were trimmed by 4 bases and 0 bases, with 10 bases remaining between them. This CDR3 is built from 15 residues. CDR3 bases: TGTGCCAGCAGCTCCTTGCCCTCCTCCTACAATGAGCAGTTCTTC. This translates into CASSSLPSSYNEQFF. The entire variable domain, with the rest obtained from reference TRBV11-2 and TRBJ2-1, is as follows: EAGVAQSPRYKIIEKRQSVAFWCNPISGHATLYWYQQILGQGPKLLIQFQNNGVVDDSQLPKDRFSAERLKGVDSTLKIQPAKLEDSAVYLCASSSLPSSYNEQFFGPGTRLTVL.

The V call is TRBV19, the J call TRBJ2-1; 8 bases align to TRBD2. The ends lost 3 bases at V and 5 bases at J; junction bases unmatched: 3. CDR1 LNHDA and CDR2 SQIVND come from the germline V gene (reference sequence). The CDR3 is made up of 14 amino acids. CDR3 bases: TGTGCCAGTAGTATTTTAGCGGGGAACAATGAGCAGTTCTTC. Translation gives CASSILAGNNEQFF. The full variable domain, completed using reference TRBV19 and TRBJ2-1, is DGGITQSPKYLFRKEGQNVTLSCEQNLNHDAMYWYRQDPGQGLRLIYYSQIVNDFQKGDIAEGYSVSREKKESFPLTVTSAQKNPTAFYLCASSILAGNNEQFFGPGTRLTVL.

This rearrangement joins TRBV10-3 to TRBJ2-7; D remains unclear. V was trimmed by 5 bases and J by 1 base, leaving 9 bases between them. Germline V CDR1 and CDR2: ENHRY, SYGVKD. The CDR3 extends over 13 amino acids. CDR3 in DNA: TGTGCCATCAGTCCGGTAGCTTCCTACGAGCAGTACTTC. Translating it yields CAISPVASYEQYF.

The CDR3 bases are TGCAGTGCCCCAGGCGCGAGAGGTCAGCATTTT. This gives the protein CSAPGARGQHF. V and J are TRBV20-1 and TRBJ1-5; D not resolved. Germline V gives CDR1 DFQATT, CDR2 SNEGSKA (reference sequence). CDR3 length equals 11 residues. Between the trimmed V and J ends, which lost 6 bases and 13 bases, there was a span of 16 bases.

J is TRBJ2-7 and V is TRBV6-5; no clear D gene. V lost 6 bases, J lost 7 bases, and 13 bases lay in between. This CDR3 contains 12 residues. In germline, CDR1 is MNHEY, CDR2 SVGAGI. The CDR3, as DNA: TGTGCCAGCAGCTCTTCTTGGTCGGAGCAGTACTTC. As protein: CASSSSWSEQYF.

This rearrangement joins TRBV28 to TRBJ1-4, with D possibly matching TRBD1 (6 bases). The CDR3 runs 14 residues. Germline V gene sequence: CDR1 MDHEN, CDR2 SYDVKM. V was pared by 3 bases and J by 7 bases, with 12 bases between. CDR3 in amino acids: CASSFSPRGEKLFF. The CDR3 nucleotides read TGTGCCAGCAGTTTTAGCCCCAGGGGTGAAAAACTGTTTTTT.

V gene TRBV5-1 combines with J gene TRBJ2-1, with D possibly TRBD2 on 5 matching bases. The CDR3 has 16 residues. Germline CDR1 SGHRS, CDR2 YFSETQ. V gave up 1 base and J gave up 0 bases, with 11 bases separating them. CDR3 region: CASSLLWESSYNEQFF. CDR3 DNA: TGCGCCAGCAGCTTGTTATGGGAGTCCTCCTACAATGAGCAGTTCTTC. The whole variable domain, remainder taken from reference TRBV5-1 and TRBJ2-1, is KAGVTQTPRYLIKTRGQQVTLSCSPISGHRSVSWYQQTPGQGLQFLFEYFSETQRNKGNFPGRFSGRQFSNSRSEMNVSTLELGDSALYLCASSLLWESSYNEQFFGPGTRLTVL.

This chain links TRBV13 with TRBJ1-6; D not resolved. This CDR3 region has 16 residues. Per the germline V gene, CDR1 is PRHDT and CDR2 is FYEKMQ (reference sequence). Trimming left V 5 bases short and J 4 bases short, with 15 bases between. The CDR3 coding sequence is TGTGCCAGCAGCCCCTGGGGTCGGGAATATAATTCACCCCTCCACTTT. Translated, it gives CASSPWGREYNSPLHF.

This chain connects TRBV25-1 to TRBJ2-5; 8 nucleotides line up with TRBD1. This CDR3 has 13 residues. V lost 6 bases and J lost 5; bases outside the gene matches: 5. Germline V gene lookup returns CDR1 MGHDK and CDR2 SYGVNS. CDR3 protein: CASSPTGVETQYF. DNA for the CDR3: TGTGCCAGCAGCCCGACAGGGGTTGAGACCCAGTACTTC.

The genes are TRBV6-1 and TRBJ2-1, with 7 nucleotides matching TRBD2. Germline V gene data show CDR1 as MNHNS and CDR2 as SASEGT. CDR3 length: 17 amino acids. Trimming took 4 bases from V and 2 from J; bases not matched to a gene: 11. The CDR3 DNA sequence: TGTGCCAGCAGTGCCGACCCTTTTCGGGAGGCCTACAATGAGCAGTTCTTC. Translation gives CASSADPFREAYNEQFF.

The J gene is TRBJ2-7, the V gene TRBV28, with TRBD1 as a possible D gene (6 bases). CDR1 and CDR2 from the germline V gene are MDHEN and SYDVKM. V was clipped by 7 bases and J by 0 bases, with 13 bases between them. This CDR3 spans 14 amino acids. CDR3 protein: CASTFDRTSYEQYF. CDR3 nucleotides: TGTGCCAGCACCTTCGACAGGACCTCCTACGAGCAGTACTTC.

The chain couples TRBV4-1 to TRBJ2-7; 10 nucleotides agree with TRBD2. Germline V gene lookup returns CDR1 MGHRA and CDR2 YSYEKL. J gave up 1 base and V 1 base, and 10 bases lay outside the gene matches. This CDR3 has 18 residues. CDR3 residues: CASSQGGGSGGPSYEQYF. The CDR3 DNA is TGCGCCAGCAGCCAAGGAGGTGGTAGCGGGGGGCCATCCTACGAGCAGTACTTC.

The chain has TRBV4-2 and TRBJ2-1, with TRBD2 identical over 10 bases. With 6 bases clipped from V and 9 bases from J, the junction kept 8 bases outside the gene matches. This CDR3 region has 14 residues. Germline V CDR1 and CDR2: LGHNA, YNFKEQ. The CDR3 region is CASSRGLAGVEQFF. The CDR3 nucleotides read TGTGCCAGCAGTCGCGGGCTAGCGGGGGTTGAGCAGTTCTTC.

The chain employs TRBV5-6 and TRBJ2-7; maybe TRBD2 (6 bases). Germline V gene lookup returns CDR1 SGHDT and CDR2 YYEEEE. There are 14 residues in the CDR3. The V and J ends lost 4 bases and 3 bases respectively, with 14 bases between them. The CDR3 loop is CASSGVRRDYEQYF. The CDR3, as DNA: TGTGCCAGCAGCGGGGTGCGGAGGGACTACGAGCAGTACTTC.

The rearrangement links TRBV10-2 to TRBJ1-1; TRBD1 matches at 8 bases. V trimming: 6 bases; J trimming: 4 bases; junction bases outside the gene matches: 4. The germline CDR1 and CDR2 sequences are WSHSY and SAAADI. This CDR3 has 13 residues. CDR3 in amino acids: CASSSTGGTEAFF. CDR3 DNA sequence: TGCGCCAGCAGCTCCACAGGGGGCACTGAAGCTTTCTTT.